This entry describes one T cell receptor (beta chain). What it recognizes is unknown. The CDR3 runs to 15 residues. Germline V gives CDR1 SEHNR, CDR2 FQNEAQ (reference sequence). Trimming took 6 bases from V and 4 from J, leaving 16 bases between them. Assay used: immunoSEQ multiplex PCR; TCRdb lists only in-frame clones, some missing. The table has about 82,000 clones, over 75% seen once. Time point meaning: week 23, last vaccination. Doses consisted of 300 ug of mutant IDH1 20-mer peptide each, paired with topical imiquimod. The sample comes from a study of a mutant IDH1 vaccine in newly diagnosed glioma. Study at large: Vaccine dosing followed radiotherapy by 4-6 weeks, or accompanied temozolomide cycles. Of treated patients, around 60% were men and approximately 40% women, averaging around 42 years. Regarding the study as a whole: Most patients, approximately 92%, showed vaccine-induced immune responses.

This TCR came from a man between 25 and 39 years old with glioma. Some clones in this sample may be carry-over from other donors' samples. The chain couples TRBV7-9 to TRBJ1-3; unclear D gene. The material was PBMCs, obtained from a glioma patient whose treatment included an IDH1 peptide vaccine. Here the CDR3 DNA reads TGTGCCAGCAGAGGTGCAGGCTTACGGGGAAACACCATATATTTT. Amino acids: CASRGAGLRGNTIYF. The variable domain in full, with the rest retrieved from reference TRBV7-9 and TRBJ1-3, is DTGVSQNPRHKITKRGQNVTFRCDPISEHNRLYWYRQTLGQGPEFLTYFQNEAQLEKSRLLSDRFSAERPKGSFSTLEIQRTEQGDSAMYLCASRGAGLRGNTIYFGEGSWLTVV.